The 32 T cell receptor beta chains given below trace back to one sample, sequenced in a study of T cell repertoires in aging, cancer and after chemotherapy (dated by TCRdb to about 2019). Genomic DNA extracted from peripheral blood, rather than sorted cells or RNA, was used as the source for amplification of TCR beta rearrangements. For sequencing, an Illumina MiSeq was employed. Rearranged TRB sequences spanning V, D and J segments were amplified in a multiplex touch-down PCR with a mixed TRB-A/B primer pool. TCRdb reanalyzed the raw reads on its own, using fastp at Q25 for trimming and MiXCR for clone calling, and kept in-frame beta chains. For every CDR3 protein sequence, its rows merge into one entry that carries the most common genes and DNA. A total of fewer than 15,000 distinct CDR3 sequences appear in this sample, approximately 25% of them only once. The ten largest make up around half of the sample.

What was sequenced was blood. These receptors originate from a human donor in good health.

The chain employs TRBV7-2 and TRBJ1-2, with no clear D. Trimming stripped 1 base from V and 4 bases from J, with 10 bases between. Germline V CDR1 and CDR2: SGHTA, FQGNSA. The CDR3 runs 14 residues. The CDR3 sequence: CASSLEGQFYGYTF. The DNA of the CDR3 is TGTGCCAGCAGCTTAGAGGGTCAGTTCTATGGCTACACCTTC.

This clonotype is medium-sized in the sample. This chain uses TRBV29-1 with TRBJ1-1; a possible D gene is TRBD1 (5 bases). The V and J ends lost 4 bases and 1 base respectively, with 10 bases between them. The CDR3 loop spans 13 amino acids. Germline CDR1 SQVTM, CDR2 ANQGSEA. The CDR3 protein is CSVAGTTNTEAFF. The CDR3, as DNA: TGCAGCGTTGCCGGGACCACGAACACTGAAGCTTTCTTT.

The chain links TRBV12-3 or TRBV12-4 to TRBJ1-1, with 7 bases that match TRBD1. V was pared by 6 bases and J by 1 base, with 8 bases of the junction left unmatched. The CDR3 is 15 amino acids. In DNA, the CDR3 is TGTGCCAGCAGCAAAGTTGGACAGGAGAACACTGAAGCTTTCTTT. Translated, it gives CASSKVGQENTEAFF.

CDR3 bases: TGTGCCAGCAGTCCTGACAGGGCCGTTAATTCACCCCTCCACTTT. Translating gives CASSPDRAVNSPLHF. The V and J genes are TRBV2 and TRBJ1-6, with TRBD1 identical over 7 bases. V lost 5 bases, J lost 6 bases, and 7 bases stayed unmatched. Germline V gene sequence: CDR1 SNHLY, CDR2 FYNNEI. The CDR3 is 15 residues long.

Notes on this clonotype: Germline is not matched at one junction end, which may reflect a read error. The chain recombines TRBV4-1 with TRBJ2-3; 9 bases map to TRBD2. From germline, CDR1 is MGHRA and CDR2 YSYEKL. The CDR3 has 17 residues. Here the CDR3 reads CASSQNHGGGAADTQYF. CDR3 nucleotide sequence: TGTGCCAGCAGCCAAAATCATGGCGGGGGGGCTGCAGATACGCAGTATTTT.

The chain joins TRBV6-1 to TRBJ1-5, with a weak D call TRBD1 (5 bases). Germline V gene data show CDR1 as MNHNS and CDR2 as SASEGT. The CDR3 runs 15 residues. The V end was cut by 10 bases, the J end by 4 bases, with 20 bases between. CDR3 in amino acids: CATQFQDSVNQPQHF. The CDR3 DNA is TGTGCCACCCAATTTCAAGACAGCGTAAATCAGCCCCAGCATTTT.

CDR3 nucleotides: TGTGCCAGCAGCTCAACGACAGGGAACGCTTTCTTT. Translated: CASSSTTGNAFF. The V call is TRBV6-5, the J call TRBJ1-1; 7 bases line up with TRBD1. Germline V gene lookup returns CDR1 MNHEY and CDR2 SVGAGI. With 6 bases clipped from V and 11 bases from J, the junction kept 9 bases outside the gene matches. The CDR3 sequence is 12 residues long.

The V and J genes are TRBV7-3 and TRBJ2-5, with 8 bases lining up with TRBD1. The CDR3 is made up of 13 amino acids. Germline V lookup: CDR1 SGHTA, CDR2 FQGTGA. With V trimmed by 3 bases and J by 4 bases, 1 base remained unmatched. The CDR3 reads CASSFTGGETQYF. The CDR3 DNA is TGTGCCAGCAGCTTTACAGGGGGAGAGACCCAGTACTTC.

The V gene is TRBV2, the J gene TRBJ2-2, with D hard to call. The V gene lost 2 bases and the J gene lost 1 base, with 2 bases spanning the gap. This CDR3 is built from 13 residues. Germline CDR1 SNHLY, CDR2 FYNNEI. CDR3 sequence: CASSEQNTGELFF. The CDR3 DNA sequence: TGTGCCAGCAGTGAACAGAACACCGGGGAGCTGTTTTTT.

This clonotype turned up a few times. V gene TRBV10-3 combines with J gene TRBJ1-2; D is undetermined. This CDR3 is 13 amino acids long. The germline V gene encodes CDR1 ENHRY and CDR2 SYGVKD. The V end was cut by 10 bases, the J end by 5 bases, with 17 bases between. The CDR3 DNA reads as TGTGCCACCCGGGCCGCGGATAGGTATGGCTACACCTTC. It codes for CATRAADRYGYTF.

This chain connects TRBV7-9 to TRBJ2-1; 8 bases fit TRBD2. Germline trimming cut 5 bases from V and 4 bases from J; bases unmatched to any gene: 7. CDR3 length: 15 amino acids. Germline V CDR1 and CDR2: SEHNR, FQNEAQ (reference sequence). CDR3 sequence (DNA): TGTGCCAGCAGCGATTACGGGGGGGGTTACAATGAGCAGTTCTTC. Translating gives CASSDYGGGYNEQFF.

In this sample, this clonotype is medium-sized. The chain employs TRBV29-1 and TRBJ2-7; a weak D match, TRBD2 (5 bases). Trimming stripped 7 bases from V and 3 bases from J, with 10 bases between. Germline V gene sequence: CDR1 SQVTM, CDR2 ANQGSEA. This CDR3 comprises 11 residues. The CDR3 protein is CSAGRGYEQYF. The CDR3 nucleotides are TGCAGCGCCGGCCGGGGCTACGAGCAGTACTTC.

This clonotype was recorded a few times. The chain couples TRBV7-2 to TRBJ2-5; D possibly corresponds to TRBD2 (5 bases). In germline, CDR1 is SGHTA, CDR2 FQGNSA. This CDR3 comprises 16 residues. Trimming took off 5 bases at V and 4 bases at J, with 20 bases between the two ends. The DNA for the CDR3 is TGTGCCAGCAGCCCCATGCGCCGGGGTTGGGGAGAGACCCAGTACTTC. Amino acids: CASSPMRRGWGETQYF.

The rearrangement uses TRBV28 and TRBJ2-7; TRBD2 aligns across 13 bases. Germline values: CDR1 MDHEN, CDR2 SYDVKM. The CDR3 contains 14 residues. With V trimmed by 6 bases and J by 6 bases, 5 bases remained unmatched. The CDR3: CASRTSGGIVEQYF. In DNA, the CDR3 is TGTGCCAGCAGGACTAGCGGGGGGATTGTCGAGCAGTACTTC.

This chain joins TRBV5-1 and TRBJ2-2; D gene ambiguous. CDR3 length equals 13 residues. Trimming took off 0 bases at V and 4 bases at J, with 4 bases between the two ends. Germline V gives CDR1 SGHRS, CDR2 YFSETQ. The CDR3 DNA sequence: TGCGCCAGCAGCTTGGCGTCCACCGGGGAGCTGTTTTTT. Translating it yields CASSLASTGELFF.

This clonotype was counted only a few times. This chain links TRBV12-3 or TRBV12-4 with TRBJ2-3; a weak D match, TRBD1 (8 bases). CDR3 size: 14 residues. The V end lost 6 bases, the J end lost 3 bases, and 13 bases lay between the germline ends. The CDR3, as DNA: TGTGCCAGCAGCACAGGGGGGGGTACAGATACGCAGTATTTT. It yields the protein CASSTGGGTDTQYF.

The chain recombines TRBV7-2 with TRBJ1-1; D is possibly TRBD1 (5 bases). V lost 4 bases and J lost 8, with 11 bases in between. The CDR3 is 12 amino acids. Germline V gives CDR1 SGHTA, CDR2 FQGNSA. The CDR3 region has the DNA TGTGCCAGCAGCTATCCGGGGCCCGAAGCTTTCTTT. It is translated as CASSYPGPEAFF.

This clonotype has a count of ten or more. V is TRBV6-6 and J is TRBJ1-2; maybe TRBD1 (5 bases). Trimming removed 8 bases at V and 1 base at J, with 8 bases between. This CDR3 spans 12 amino acids. CDR1 is MNHNY and CDR2 is SVGAGI in the germline V gene (reference sequence). CDR3 DNA: TGTGCCAGCGGCGGGGGTAACTATGGCTACACCTTC. Amino acids: CASGGGNYGYTF.

This clonotype came up once. The CDR3 reads CSARLETQYF. CDR3 nucleotides: TGCAGTGCTAGATTGGAGACCCAGTACTTC. J is TRBJ2-5 and V is TRBV20-1; D is undetermined. CDR3 size: 10 residues. The germline V gene encodes CDR1 DFQATT and CDR2 SNEGSKA (reference sequence). With 2 bases removed from V and 5 bases from J, the gap between germline ends came to 3 bases.

The chain has TRBV24-1 and TRBJ1-1; D remains unclear. There are 12 residues in the CDR3. From germline, CDR1 is KGHDR and CDR2 SFDVKD. The V end lost 7 bases, the J end lost 3 bases, and 8 bases lay between the germline ends. CDR3 amino acids: CATRARDTEAFF. The CDR3 coding sequence is TGTGCCACCAGGGCCCGGGACACTGAAGCTTTCTTT.

The CDR3 coding sequence is TGTGCCAGCAGCCCGGGGGCCACGGGGGAGACCCAGTACTTC. Its protein product is CASSPGATGETQYF. The chain uses TRBV7-2 and TRBJ2-5, with D perhaps matching TRBD1 or TRBD2 (6 bases each). The V end was cut by 5 bases, the J end by 5 bases, with 15 bases between. This CDR3 has 14 amino acids. From germline, CDR1 is SGHTA and CDR2 FQGNSA.

The chain joins TRBV18 to TRBJ1-5; 7 bases line up with TRBD1. The CDR3 has 19 residues. Germline lookup yields CDR1 KGHSH and CDR2 LQKENI. Trimming removed 3 bases from V and 0 bases from J; junction bases left unmatched: 14. CDR3 protein: CASSPPEETGPYSNQPQHF. CDR3 nucleotides: TGTGCCAGCTCACCTCCTGAAGAGACAGGGCCCTATAGCAATCAGCCCCAGCATTTT.

This clonotype appeared a few times. The germline gene is not matched at one end of the junction; a read error may be the cause. The chain employs TRBV4-3 and TRBJ2-7; maybe TRBD1 (5 bases). In germline, CDR1 is LGHNA, CDR2 YSLEER. The length of the CDR3 is 14 residues. CDR3 amino acids: CASSQIGAYYEQYF. The CDR3, as DNA: TGTGCCAGCAGCCAGATTGGGGCCTACTACGAGCAGTACTTC.

The chain couples TRBV4-1 to TRBJ1-2; D perhaps matches TRBD1 (5 bases). Germline CDR1 is MGHRA and CDR2 is YSYEKL. The length of the CDR3 is 16 residues. V was trimmed by 1 base and J by 4 bases, leaving 16 bases between them. Here the CDR3 reads CASSQGLGRGSYGYTF. The CDR3 region has the DNA TGCGCCAGCAGCCAAGGATTGGGGAGGGGTTCCTATGGCTACACCTTC.

V gene TRBV15 combines with J gene TRBJ1-1; D is ambiguous. CDR3 length: 12 amino acids. Deletions cut 3 bases from V and 1 base from J, with 3 bases between. Germline V gene lookup returns CDR1 LNHNV and CDR2 YYDKDF (reference sequence). DNA for the CDR3: TGTGCCACCAGCAGTCGGAACACTGAAGCTTTCTTT. The encoded protein is CATSSRNTEAFF.

As concerns this clonotype: This could be a read error, since a much larger clone is one nucleotide away. The rearrangement joins TRBV30 to TRBJ1-3, with D maybe TRBD1 (5 bases). The CDR3 is 13 amino acids. From germline, CDR1 is GTSNPN and CDR2 SVGIG (reference sequence). V was clipped by 4 bases and J by 4 bases, with 11 bases between them. In nucleotides, the CDR3 is TGTGCCTGGAACCGGGACGACGGAAACACCATATATTTT. This codes for CAWNRDDGNTIYF.

The rearrangement uses TRBV10-3 and TRBJ2-7; 11 bases are shared with TRBD1. After removal of 4 bases from V and 6 bases from J, the junction contained 11 bases not matched to a gene. The CDR3 contains 16 residues. The germline V gene has CDR1 ENHRY and CDR2 SYGVKD. The DNA for the CDR3 is TGTGCCATCAGTGGACGCACCGGGACAGGGGGTGGCGAGCAGTACTTC. It specifies CAISGRTGTGGGEQYF.

The chain is built from TRBV7-9 and TRBJ2-2; TRBD2 is a possible D gene (6 bases). The CDR3 has 16 residues. Trimming removed 3 bases at V and 6 bases at J, with 17 bases between. The germline V gene has CDR1 SEHNR and CDR2 FQNEAQ (reference sequence). The CDR3 loop reads CASSFGGGGSAGELFF. CDR3 DNA sequence: TGTGCCAGCAGCTTCGGGGGTGGGGGTTCCGCCGGGGAGCTGTTTTTT.

This clonotype was seen more than once but under ten times. The chain carries TRBV30 and TRBJ1-5, with TRBD1 identical over 8 bases. The V gene end was trimmed by 3 bases and the J gene end by 6 bases; junction bases not matched to a gene: 4. CDR1 is GTSNPN and CDR2 is SVGIG in the germline V gene (reference sequence). The CDR3 spans 13 residues. The chain's CDR3 is CAWSPTGGQPQHF. The CDR3 bases are TGTGCCTGGAGCCCCACAGGGGGTCAGCCCCAGCATTTT.

This clonotype was detected only a few times. V and J are TRBV7-9 and TRBJ2-1, with D perhaps TRBD1 (6 bases). The CDR3 contains 16 residues. The V end lost 2 bases, the J end lost 7 bases, and 18 bases lay between the germline ends. Germline CDR1 and CDR2: SEHNR and FQNEAQ (reference sequence). CDR3 bases: TGTGCCAGCAGCTTAAGCCGGCGACAGGCGGGTAATGAGCAGTTCTTC. Translation: CASSLSRRQAGNEQFF.

The J gene is TRBJ1-2, the V gene TRBV27; unclear D gene. The V and J ends lost 3 bases and 2 bases respectively, with 7 bases between them. Looked up from germline, CDR1 is MNHEY and CDR2 is SMNVEV (reference sequence). CDR3 length: 13 amino acids. The CDR3 DNA reads TGTGCCAGCAGTTTGGCCAGAAACTATGGCTACACCTTC. Translation gives CASSLARNYGYTF.

The chain links TRBV6-2 or TRBV6-3 to TRBJ2-1, with D maybe TRBD2 (5 bases). CDR1 MNHEY and CDR2 SVGEGT come from the germline V gene. Between the trimmed V and J ends, which lost 2 bases and 10 bases, there was a span of 9 bases. This CDR3 is 12 amino acids long. The CDR3 region has the DNA TGTGCCAGCAGTTACCCGGAGCGGGAGCAGTTCTTC. This sequence encodes CASSYPEREQFF.